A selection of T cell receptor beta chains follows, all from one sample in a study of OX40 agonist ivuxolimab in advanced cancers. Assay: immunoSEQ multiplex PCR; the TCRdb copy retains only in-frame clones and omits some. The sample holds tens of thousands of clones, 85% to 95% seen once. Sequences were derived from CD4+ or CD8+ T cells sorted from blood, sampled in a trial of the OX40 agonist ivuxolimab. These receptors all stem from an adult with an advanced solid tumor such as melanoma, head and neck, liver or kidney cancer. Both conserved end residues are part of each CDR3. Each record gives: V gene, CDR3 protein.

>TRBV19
CATSPGQGTYEQYF
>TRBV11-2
CASSLWTNEQYF
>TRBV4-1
CASSQLKGARSPDTQYF
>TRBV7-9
CASSSRQGIGEQFF
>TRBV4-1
CASSQGIVNEQYF
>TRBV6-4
CASSPRGRSSYNEQFF
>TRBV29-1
CSVEDLTGELFF
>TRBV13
CASSANIIREQFF
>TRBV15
CATSRELAGGPVKYF
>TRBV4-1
CASSHIAGGSYEQYF
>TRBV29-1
CSVAFGGLAGEQYF
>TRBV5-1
CASSSNTDTQYF
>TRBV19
CASSHGPGDPLHF
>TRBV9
CASSERGHLNTEAFF
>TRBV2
CASSGTPYEQYF
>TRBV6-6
CASSLVAGGGEQFF
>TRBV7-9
CASSFPPTGTTDTQYF
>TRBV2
CASSGGSFNEQFF
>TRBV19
CASSIALNTEAFF
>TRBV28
CASSFVYGLYEQYF